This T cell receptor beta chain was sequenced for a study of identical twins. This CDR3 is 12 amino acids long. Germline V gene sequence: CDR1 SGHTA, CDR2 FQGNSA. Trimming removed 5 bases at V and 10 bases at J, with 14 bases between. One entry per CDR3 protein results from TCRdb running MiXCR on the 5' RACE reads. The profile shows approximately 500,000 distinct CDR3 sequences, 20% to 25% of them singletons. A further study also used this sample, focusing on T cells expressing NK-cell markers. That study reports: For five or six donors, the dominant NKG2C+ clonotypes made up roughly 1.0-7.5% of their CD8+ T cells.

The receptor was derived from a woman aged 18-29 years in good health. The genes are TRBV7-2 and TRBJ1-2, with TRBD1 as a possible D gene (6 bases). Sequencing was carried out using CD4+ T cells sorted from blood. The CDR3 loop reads CASSQDSGIYTF. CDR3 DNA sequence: TGTGCCAGCAGCCAGGACAGCGGGATCTACACCTTC.